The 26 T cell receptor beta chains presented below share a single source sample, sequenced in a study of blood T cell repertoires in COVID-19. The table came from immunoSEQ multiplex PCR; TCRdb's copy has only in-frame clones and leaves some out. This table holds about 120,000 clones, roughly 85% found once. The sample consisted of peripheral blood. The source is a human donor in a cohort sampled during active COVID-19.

Here the CDR3 DNA reads TGCGCCAGCAGCTTTAGTGGACAGGGTAATCAGCCCCAGCATTTT. Its translation: CASSFSGQGNQPQHF. V usage is TRBV5-1 and J usage is TRBJ1-5; 8 bases are shared with TRBD1. Trimming at V came to 2 bases and at J to 4 bases, leaving 5 bases not matched to a gene. The CDR3 sequence is 15 residues long. Germline loops: CDR1 SGHRS, CDR2 YFSETQ.

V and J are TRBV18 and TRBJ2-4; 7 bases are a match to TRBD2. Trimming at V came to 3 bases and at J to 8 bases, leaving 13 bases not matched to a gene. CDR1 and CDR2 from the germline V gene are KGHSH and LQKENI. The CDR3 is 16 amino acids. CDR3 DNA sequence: TGTGCCAGCTCACCCACGGTAGCGGGCCCTCGGGACATTCAGTACTTC. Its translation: CASSPTVAGPRDIQYF.

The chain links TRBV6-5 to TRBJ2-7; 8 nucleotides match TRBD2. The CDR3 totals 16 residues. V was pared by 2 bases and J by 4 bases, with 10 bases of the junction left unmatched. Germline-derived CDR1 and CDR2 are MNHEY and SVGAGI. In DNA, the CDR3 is TGTGCCAGCAGTTACACGGCTAGCGGGCATGTGTACGAGCAGTACTTC. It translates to CASSYTASGHVYEQYF.

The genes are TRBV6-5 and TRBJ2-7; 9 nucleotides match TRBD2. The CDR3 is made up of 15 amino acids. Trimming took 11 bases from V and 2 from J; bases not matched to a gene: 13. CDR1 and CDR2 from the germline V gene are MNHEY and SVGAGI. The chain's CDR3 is CAGSTAGGSPYEQYF. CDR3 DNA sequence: TGTGCCGGGAGCACAGCGGGGGGCTCCCCCTACGAGCAGTACTTC.

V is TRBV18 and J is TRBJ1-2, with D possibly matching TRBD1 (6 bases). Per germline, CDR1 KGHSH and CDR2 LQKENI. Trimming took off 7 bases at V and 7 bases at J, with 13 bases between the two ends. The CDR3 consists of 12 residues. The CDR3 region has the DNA TGTGCCAGCTTCCCAGGGGAAGGTGGCTACACCTTC. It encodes CASFPGEGGYTF.

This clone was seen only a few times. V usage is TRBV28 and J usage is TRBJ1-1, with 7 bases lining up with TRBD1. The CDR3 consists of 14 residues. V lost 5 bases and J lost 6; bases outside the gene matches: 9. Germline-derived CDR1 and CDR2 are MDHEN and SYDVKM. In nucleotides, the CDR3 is TGTGCCAGCAGTCTACAGGGGAGGAGGGCTGAAGCTTTCTTT. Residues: CASSLQGRRAEAFF.

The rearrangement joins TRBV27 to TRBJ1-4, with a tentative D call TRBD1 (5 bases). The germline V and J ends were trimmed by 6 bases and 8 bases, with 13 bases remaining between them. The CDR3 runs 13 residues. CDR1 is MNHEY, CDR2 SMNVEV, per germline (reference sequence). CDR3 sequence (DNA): TGTGCCAGCAGCCAAGGGGTAGGGGAAAAACTGTTTTTT. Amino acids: CASSQGVGEKLFF. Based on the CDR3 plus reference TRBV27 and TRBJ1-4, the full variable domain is EAQVTQNPRYLITVTGKKLTVTCSQNMNHEYMSWYRQDPGLGLRQIYYSMNVEVTDKGDVPEGYKVSRKEKRNFPLILESPSPNQTSLYFCASSQGVGEKLFFGSGTQLSVL.

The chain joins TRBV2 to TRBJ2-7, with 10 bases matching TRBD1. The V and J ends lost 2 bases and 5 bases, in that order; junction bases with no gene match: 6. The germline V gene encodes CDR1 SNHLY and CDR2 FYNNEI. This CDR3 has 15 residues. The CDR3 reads CASSEQGQGTDEQYF. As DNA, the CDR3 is TGTGCCAGCAGTGAACAGGGACAGGGGACCGACGAGCAGTACTTC. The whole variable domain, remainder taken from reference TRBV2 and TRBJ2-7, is EPEVTQTPSHQVTQMGQEVILRCVPISNHLYFYWYRQILGQKVEFLVSFYNNEISEKSEIFDDQFSVERPDGSNFTLKIRSTKLEDSAMYFCASSEQGQGTDEQYFGPGTRLTVT.

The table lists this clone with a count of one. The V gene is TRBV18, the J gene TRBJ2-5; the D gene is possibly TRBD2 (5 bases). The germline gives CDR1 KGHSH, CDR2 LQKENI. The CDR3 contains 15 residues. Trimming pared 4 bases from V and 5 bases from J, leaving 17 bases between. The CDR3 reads CASSLAPGRGETQYF. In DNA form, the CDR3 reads TGTGCCAGCTCACTGGCCCCCGGACGGGGTGAGACCCAGTACTTC.

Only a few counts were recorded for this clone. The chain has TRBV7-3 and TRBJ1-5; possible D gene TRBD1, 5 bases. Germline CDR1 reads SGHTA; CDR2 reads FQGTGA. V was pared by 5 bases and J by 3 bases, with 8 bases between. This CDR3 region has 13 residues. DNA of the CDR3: TGTGCCAGCAGCACAGGTTACAATCAGCCCCAGCATTTT. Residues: CASSTGYNQPQHF.

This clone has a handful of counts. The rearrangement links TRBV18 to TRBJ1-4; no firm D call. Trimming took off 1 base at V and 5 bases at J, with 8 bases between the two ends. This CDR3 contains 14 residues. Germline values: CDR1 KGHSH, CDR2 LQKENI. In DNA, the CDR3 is TGTGCCAGCTCACCACAAGGAGGCAATGAAAAACTGTTTTTT. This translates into CASSPQGGNEKLFF.

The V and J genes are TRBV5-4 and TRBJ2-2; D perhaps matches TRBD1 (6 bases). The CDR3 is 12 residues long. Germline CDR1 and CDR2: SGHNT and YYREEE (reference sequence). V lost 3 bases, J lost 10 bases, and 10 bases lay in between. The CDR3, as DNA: TGTGCCAGCAGCTCGAGGGACAAGGAGCTGTTTTTT. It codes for CASSSRDKELFF. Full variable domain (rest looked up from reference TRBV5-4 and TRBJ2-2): ETGVTQSPTHLIKTRGQQVTLRCSSQSGHNTVSWYQQALGQGPQFIFQYYREEENGRGNFPPRFSGLQFPNYSSELNVNALELDDSALYLCASSSRDKELFFGEGSRLTVL.

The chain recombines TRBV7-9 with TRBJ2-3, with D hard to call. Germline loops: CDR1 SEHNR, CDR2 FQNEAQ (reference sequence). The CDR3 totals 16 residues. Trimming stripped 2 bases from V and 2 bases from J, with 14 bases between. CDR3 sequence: CASSLRSWAPTDTQYF. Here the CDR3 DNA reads TGTGCCAGCAGCTTACGGTCCTGGGCACCCACAGATACGCAGTATTTT.

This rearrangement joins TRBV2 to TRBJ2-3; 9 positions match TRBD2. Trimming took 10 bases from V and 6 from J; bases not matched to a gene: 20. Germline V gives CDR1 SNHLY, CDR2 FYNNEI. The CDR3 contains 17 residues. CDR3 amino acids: CAMSTSGSGPTRDTQYF. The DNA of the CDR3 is TGTGCCATGAGCACTAGCGGGTCCGGGCCGACACGGGATACGCAGTATTTT.

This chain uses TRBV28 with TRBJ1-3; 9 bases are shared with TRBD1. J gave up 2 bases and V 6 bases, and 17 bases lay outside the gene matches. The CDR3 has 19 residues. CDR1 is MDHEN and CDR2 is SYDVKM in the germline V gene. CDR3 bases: TGTGCCAGCAGCCCGCGCCGGGACAGGGTAGGCAGCGCTGGAAACACCATATATTTT. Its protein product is CASSPRRDRVGSAGNTIYF.

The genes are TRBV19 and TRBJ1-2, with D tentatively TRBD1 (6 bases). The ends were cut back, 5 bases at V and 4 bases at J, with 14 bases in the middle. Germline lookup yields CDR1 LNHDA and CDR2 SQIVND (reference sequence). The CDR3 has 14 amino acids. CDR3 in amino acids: CASSPLTGPYGYTF. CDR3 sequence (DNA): TGTGCCAGTAGTCCGTTGACAGGCCCCTATGGCTACACCTTC.

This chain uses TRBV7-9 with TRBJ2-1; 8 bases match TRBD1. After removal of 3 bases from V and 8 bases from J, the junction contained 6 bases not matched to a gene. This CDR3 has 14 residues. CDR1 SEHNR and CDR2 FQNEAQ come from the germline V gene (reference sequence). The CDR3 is CASSFGQGNDEQFF. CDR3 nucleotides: TGTGCCAGCAGCTTCGGACAGGGCAACGATGAGCAGTTCTTC.

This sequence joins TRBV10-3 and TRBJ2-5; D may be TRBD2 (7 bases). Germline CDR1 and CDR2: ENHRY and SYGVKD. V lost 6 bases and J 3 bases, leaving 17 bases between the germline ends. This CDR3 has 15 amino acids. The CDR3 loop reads CAISPSAGAEETQYF. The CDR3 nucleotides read TGTGCCATCAGCCCCTCGGCGGGGGCGGAAGAGACCCAGTACTTC.

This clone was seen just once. The CDR3, as DNA: TGTGCCAGTTCCACGAGCTCCTACGAGCAGTACTTC. It yields the protein CASSTSSYEQYF. The rearrangement links TRBV6-6 to TRBJ2-7; D gene uncertain. In germline, CDR1 is MNHNY, CDR2 SVGAGI (reference sequence). V was cut by 9 bases and J by 0 bases, with 9 bases left in between. The CDR3 sequence is 12 residues long.

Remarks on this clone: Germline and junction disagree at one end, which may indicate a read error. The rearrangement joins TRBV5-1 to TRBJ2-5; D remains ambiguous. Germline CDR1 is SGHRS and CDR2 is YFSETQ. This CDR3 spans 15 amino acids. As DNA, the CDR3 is TGCGCCAGCAGCTTGGGTACCCTGGGTAGAGAGGCCCAGTACTTC. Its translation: CASSLGTLGREAQYF.

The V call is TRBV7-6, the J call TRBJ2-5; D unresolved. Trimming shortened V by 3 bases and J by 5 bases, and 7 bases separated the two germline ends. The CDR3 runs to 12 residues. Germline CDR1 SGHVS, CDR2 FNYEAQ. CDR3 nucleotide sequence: TGTGCCAGCAGCTTGAGGAGCGAGACCCAGTACTTC. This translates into CASSLRSETQYF.

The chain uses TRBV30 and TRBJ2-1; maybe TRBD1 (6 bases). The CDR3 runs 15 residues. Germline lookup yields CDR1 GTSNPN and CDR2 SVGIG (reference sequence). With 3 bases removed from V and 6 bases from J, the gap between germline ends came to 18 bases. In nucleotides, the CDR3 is TGTGCCTGGAGGAATCCCGGGACACCTTTCAATGAGCAGTTCTTC. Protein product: CAWRNPGTPFNEQFF.

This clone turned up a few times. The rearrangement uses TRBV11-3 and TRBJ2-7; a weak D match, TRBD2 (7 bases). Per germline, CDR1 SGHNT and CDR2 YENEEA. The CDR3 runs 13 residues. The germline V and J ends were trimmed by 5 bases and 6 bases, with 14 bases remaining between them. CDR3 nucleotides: TGTGCCAGCAGCACTTCAGGGGAGGGCGAGCAGTACTTC. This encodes CASSTSGEGEQYF. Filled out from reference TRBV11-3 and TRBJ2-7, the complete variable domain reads EAGVVQSPRYKIIEKKQPVAFWCNPISGHNTLYWYLQNLGQGPELLIRYENEEAVDDSQLPKDRFSAERLKGVDSTLKIQPAELGDSAVYLCASSTSGEGEQYFGPGTRLTVT.

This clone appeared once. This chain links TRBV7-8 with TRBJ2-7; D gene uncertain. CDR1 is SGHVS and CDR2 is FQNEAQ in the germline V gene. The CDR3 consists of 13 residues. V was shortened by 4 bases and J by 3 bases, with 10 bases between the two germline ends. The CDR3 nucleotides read TGTGCCAGCAGCTCTTGGCTAGACTACGAGCAGTACTTC. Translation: CASSSWLDYEQYF.

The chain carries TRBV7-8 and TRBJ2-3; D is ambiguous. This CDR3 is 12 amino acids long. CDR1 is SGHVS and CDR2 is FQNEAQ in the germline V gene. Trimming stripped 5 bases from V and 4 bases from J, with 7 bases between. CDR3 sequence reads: CASSISPDTQYF. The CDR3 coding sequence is TGTGCCAGCAGCATTTCTCCAGATACGCAGTATTTT.

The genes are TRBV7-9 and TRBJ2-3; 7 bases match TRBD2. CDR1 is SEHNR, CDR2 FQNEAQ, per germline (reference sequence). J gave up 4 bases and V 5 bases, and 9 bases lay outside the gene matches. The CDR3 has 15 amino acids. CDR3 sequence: CASSGTSDRADTQYF. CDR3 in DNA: TGTGCCAGCAGCGGCACTAGCGACCGGGCAGATACGCAGTATTTT.